Listed here are 9 T cell receptor beta chains from one sample, sequenced in a study of beta chain features in type 1 diabetes. Of the isolated RNA, all was reverse transcribed, and so the sequenced material was expressed TCRB transcripts. TCRdb's copy holds only in-frame clones and misses some; the assay was immunoSEQ multiplex PCR. The sample lists fewer than 350,000 clones, 20% occurring once. The sample consisted of naive CD4+ T cells from blood. These receptors all come from a woman between 18 and 29 years old in good health.

This clone was counted between two and nine times. The V call is TRBV29-1, the J call TRBJ2-3; 14 bases agree with TRBD2. The CDR3 is 14 residues long. V was pared by 4 bases and J by 4 bases, with 1 base of the junction left unmatched. Per germline, CDR1 SQVTM and CDR2 ANQGSEA. The CDR3 DNA follows: TGCAGCGTTGGGGGACTAGCGGGAGCAGATACGCAGTATTTT. It specifies CSVGGLAGADTQYF.

This chain links TRBV7-9 with TRBJ1-1; D gene unclear. V gave up 0 bases and J gave up 1 base, with 6 bases separating them. This CDR3 contains 14 residues. CDR1 is SEHNR, CDR2 FQNEAQ, per germline (reference sequence). The CDR3 spells CASSLAGKNTEAFF. The CDR3 DNA reads TGTGCCAGCAGCTTAGCGGGCAAGAACACTGAAGCTTTCTTT.

The chain employs TRBV7-9 and TRBJ2-5; 8 nucleotides line up with TRBD1. The germline V gene encodes CDR1 SEHNR and CDR2 FQNEAQ (reference sequence). The CDR3 is made up of 14 amino acids. The V segment lost 6 bases and the J segment 2 bases; nucleotides outside the gene matches: 5. For the CDR3, the DNA is TGTGCCAGCAGTATAAACAGGGGGCAAGAGACCCAGTACTTC. Translated, it gives CASSINRGQETQYF. The full variable domain, completed using reference TRBV7-9 and TRBJ2-5, is DTGVSQNPRHKITKRGQNVTFRCDPISEHNRLYWYRQTLGQGPEFLTYFQNEAQLEKSRLLSDRFSAERPKGSFSTLEIQRTEQGDSAMYLCASSINRGQETQYFGPGTRLLVL.

The CDR3 DNA reads TGTGCCAGCTCGCCGCGGGAGAGAGGATTGGCAGATACGCAGTATTTT. Protein sequence: CASSPRERGLADTQYF. The chain carries TRBV18 and TRBJ2-3; TRBD2 matches 7 bases. Germline CDR1 is KGHSH and CDR2 is LQKENI. This CDR3 comprises 16 residues. The J segment lost 4 bases and the V segment lost 6 bases, leaving 13 bases of the junction unmatched.

Notes on this clone: The junction differs from germline at one of its ends, possibly a read error. The CDR3, as DNA: TGTGCCAGCAGCGTCGGTGGGGCTATCTATGGCTCCACCTTC. Translation: CASSVGGAIYGSTF. The chain recombines TRBV5-4 with TRBJ1-2; maybe TRBD1 (5 bases). In germline, CDR1 is SGHNT, CDR2 YYREEE (reference sequence). CDR3 length: 14 residues.

The chain employs TRBV7-9 and TRBJ1-2; D not certain. The germline CDR1 and CDR2 sequences are SEHNR and FQNEAQ (reference sequence). Trimming pared 7 bases from V and 2 bases from J, leaving 8 bases between. This CDR3 spans 12 amino acids. DNA for the CDR3: TGTGCCAGCACCTTCGAGAACTATGGCTACACCTTC. Translating it yields CASTFENYGYTF.

V usage is TRBV18 and J usage is TRBJ2-1; D is unresolved. V lost 3 bases, J lost 7 bases, and 4 bases lay in between. This CDR3 is 11 amino acids long. CDR1 KGHSH and CDR2 LQKENI come from the germline V gene. This CDR3 reads CASSPRNEQFF. In DNA form, the CDR3 reads TGTGCCAGCTCACCGCGGAATGAGCAGTTCTTC.

This clone was seen a handful of times. This sequence joins TRBV18 and TRBJ2-4; D unclear. CDR3 size: 12 residues. Germline-derived CDR1 and CDR2 are KGHSH and LQKENI. V was cut by 3 bases and J by 9 bases, with 9 bases left in between. The CDR3 reads CASSPPTSIQYF. CDR3 coding DNA: TGTGCCAGCTCACCCCCCACCAGCATTCAGTACTTC.

This sequence joins TRBV5-6 and TRBJ2-7; D may be TRBD1 (6 bases). The CDR3 sequence is 15 residues long. Per the germline V gene, CDR1 is SGHDT and CDR2 is YYEEEE. V was pared by 0 bases and J by 0 bases, with 10 bases between. CDR3 in DNA: TGTGCCAGCAGCTTGGGCCCAGGGGTCTCCTACGAGCAGTACTTC. Its translation: CASSLGPGVSYEQYF.